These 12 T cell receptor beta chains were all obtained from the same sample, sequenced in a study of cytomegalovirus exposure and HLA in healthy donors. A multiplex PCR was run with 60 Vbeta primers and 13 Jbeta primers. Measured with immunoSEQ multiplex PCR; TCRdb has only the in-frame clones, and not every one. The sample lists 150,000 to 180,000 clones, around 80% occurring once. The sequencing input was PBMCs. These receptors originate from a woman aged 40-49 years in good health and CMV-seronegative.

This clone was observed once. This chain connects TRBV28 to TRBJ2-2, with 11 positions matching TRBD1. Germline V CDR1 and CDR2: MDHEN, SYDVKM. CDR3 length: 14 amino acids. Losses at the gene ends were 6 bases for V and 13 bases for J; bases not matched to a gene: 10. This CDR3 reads CASSQGQGGAVLFF. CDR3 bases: TGTGCCAGCAGCCAGGGACAGGGGGGGGCGGTGCTGTTTTTT.

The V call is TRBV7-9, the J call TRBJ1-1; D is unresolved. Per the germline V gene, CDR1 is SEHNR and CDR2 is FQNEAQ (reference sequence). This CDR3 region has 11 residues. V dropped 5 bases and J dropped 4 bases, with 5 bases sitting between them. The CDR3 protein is CASSALTEAFF. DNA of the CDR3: TGTGCCAGCAGCGCGCTCACTGAAGCTTTCTTT.

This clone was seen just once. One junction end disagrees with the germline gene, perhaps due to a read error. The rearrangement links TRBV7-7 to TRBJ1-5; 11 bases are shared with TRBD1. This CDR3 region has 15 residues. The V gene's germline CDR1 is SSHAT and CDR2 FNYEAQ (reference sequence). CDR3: CASRTGQGVSQPQHF. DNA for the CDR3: TGTGCTAGCAGGACGGGACAGGGGGTTAGTCAGCCCCAGCATTTT.

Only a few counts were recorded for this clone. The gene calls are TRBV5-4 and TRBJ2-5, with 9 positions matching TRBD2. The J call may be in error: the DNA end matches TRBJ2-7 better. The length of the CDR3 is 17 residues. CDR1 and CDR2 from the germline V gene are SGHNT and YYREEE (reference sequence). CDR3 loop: CASSPGGLAGSSYEQYF. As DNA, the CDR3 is TGTGCCAGCAGCCCGGGAGGGCTAGCGGGATCCTCCTACGAGCAGTACTTC.

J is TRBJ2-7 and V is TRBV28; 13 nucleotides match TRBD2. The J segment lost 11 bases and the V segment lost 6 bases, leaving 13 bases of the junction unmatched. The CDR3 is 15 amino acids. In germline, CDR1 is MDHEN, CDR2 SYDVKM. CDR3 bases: TGTGCCAGCAGGCTCTCCGGGACTAGCGGGAAGGAGGAGTACTTC. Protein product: CASRLSGTSGKEEYF.

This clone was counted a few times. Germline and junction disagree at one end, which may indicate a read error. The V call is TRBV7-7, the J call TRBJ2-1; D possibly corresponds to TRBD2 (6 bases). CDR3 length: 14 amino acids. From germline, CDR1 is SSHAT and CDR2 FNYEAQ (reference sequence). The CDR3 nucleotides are TGTGCTAGCAGCCCCTGGGGAGCGGGCTATGAGCAGTTCTTC. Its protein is CASSPWGAGYEQFF.

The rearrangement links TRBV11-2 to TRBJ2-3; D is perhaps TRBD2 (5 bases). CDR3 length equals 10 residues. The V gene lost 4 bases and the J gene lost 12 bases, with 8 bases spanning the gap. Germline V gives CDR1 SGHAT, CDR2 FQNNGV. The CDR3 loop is CASSSGLQYF. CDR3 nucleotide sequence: TGTGCCAGCAGCTCCGGACTTCAGTATTTT.

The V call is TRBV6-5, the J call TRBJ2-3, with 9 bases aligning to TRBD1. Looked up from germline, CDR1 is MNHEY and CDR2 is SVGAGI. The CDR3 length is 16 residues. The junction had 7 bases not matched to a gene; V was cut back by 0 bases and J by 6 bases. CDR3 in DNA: TGTGCCAGCAGTTACTCGTTACAGGGGGCAAGGGATACGCAGTATTTT. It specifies CASSYSLQGARDTQYF.

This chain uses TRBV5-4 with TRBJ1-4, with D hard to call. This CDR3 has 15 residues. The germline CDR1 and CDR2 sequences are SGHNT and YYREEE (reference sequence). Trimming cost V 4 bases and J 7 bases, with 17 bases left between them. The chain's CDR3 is CASSRRRGEGEKLFF. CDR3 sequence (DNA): TGTGCCAGCAGCCGACGTCGGGGAGAGGGTGAAAAACTGTTTTTT.

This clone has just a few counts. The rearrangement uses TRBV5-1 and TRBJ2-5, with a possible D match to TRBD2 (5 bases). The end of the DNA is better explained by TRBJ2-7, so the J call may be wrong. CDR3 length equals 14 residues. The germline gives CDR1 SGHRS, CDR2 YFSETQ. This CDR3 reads CASSFDGLVYEQYF. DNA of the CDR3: TGCGCCAGCAGCTTCGATGGACTGGTCTACGAGCAGTACTTC.

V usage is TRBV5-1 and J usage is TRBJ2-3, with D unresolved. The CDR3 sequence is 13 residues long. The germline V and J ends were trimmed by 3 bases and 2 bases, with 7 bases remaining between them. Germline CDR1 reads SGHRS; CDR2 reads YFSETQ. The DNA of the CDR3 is TGCGCCAGCAGCTCCGACACCACAGATACGCAGTATTTT. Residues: CASSSDTTDTQYF. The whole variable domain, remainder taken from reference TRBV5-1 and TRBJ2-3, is KAGVTQTPRYLIKTRGQQVTLSCSPISGHRSVSWYQQTPGQGLQFLFEYFSETQRNKGNFPGRFSGRQFSNSRSEMNVSTLELGDSALYLCASSSDTTDTQYFGPGTRLTVL.

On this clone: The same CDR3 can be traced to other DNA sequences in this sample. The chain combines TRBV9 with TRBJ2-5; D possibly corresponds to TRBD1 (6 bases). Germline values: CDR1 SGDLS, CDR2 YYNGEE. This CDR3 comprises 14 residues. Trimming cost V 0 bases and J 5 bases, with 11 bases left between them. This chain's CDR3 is CASSVAQGGETQYF. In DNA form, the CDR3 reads TGTGCCAGCAGCGTAGCACAGGGTGGCGAGACCCAGTACTTC. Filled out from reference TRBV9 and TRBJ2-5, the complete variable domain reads DSGVTQTPKHLITATGQRVTLRCSPRSGDLSVYWYQQSLDQGLQFLIQYYNGEERAKGNILERFSAQQFPDLHSELNLSSLELGDSALYFCASSVAQGGETQYFGPGTRLLVL.